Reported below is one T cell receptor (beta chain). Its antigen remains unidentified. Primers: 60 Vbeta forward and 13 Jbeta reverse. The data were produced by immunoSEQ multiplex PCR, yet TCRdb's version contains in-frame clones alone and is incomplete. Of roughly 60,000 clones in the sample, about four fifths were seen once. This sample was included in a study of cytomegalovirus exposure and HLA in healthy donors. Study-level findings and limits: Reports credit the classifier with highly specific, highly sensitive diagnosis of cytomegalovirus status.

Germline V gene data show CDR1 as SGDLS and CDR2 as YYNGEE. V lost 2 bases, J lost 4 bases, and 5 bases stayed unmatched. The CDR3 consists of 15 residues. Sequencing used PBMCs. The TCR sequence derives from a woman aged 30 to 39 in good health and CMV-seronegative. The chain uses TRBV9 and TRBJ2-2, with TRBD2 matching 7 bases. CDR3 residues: CASSVTSWGTGELFF. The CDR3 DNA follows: TGTGCCAGCAGCGTGACTAGCTGGGGCACCGGGGAGCTGTTTTTT. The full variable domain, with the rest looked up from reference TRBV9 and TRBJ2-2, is DSGVTQTPKHLITATGQRVTLRCSPRSGDLSVYWYQQSLDQGLQFLIQYYNGEERAKGNILERFSAQQFPDLHSELNLSSLELGDSALYFCASSVTSWGTGELFFGEGSRLTVL.